The T cell receptor (beta chain) under discussion was sequenced for a study of graft-versus-host responses after intestinal transplantation. Looking at the study overall: Anti-thymocyte globulin induction preceded roughly 3 years of tacrolimus and steroid maintenance in all recipients. Study results and caveats: Among recipient marrow samples, GvH clones were found; some appeared first in ileum or blood.

The repertoire was sequenced with immunoSEQ multiplex PCR; TCRdb's copy has only in-frame clones and lacks some. The sample gives about 98,000 clones, under 85% of which show up once; roughly a sixth is in the top ten. On this clone: What it binds is not known.

The germline V and J ends were trimmed by 0 bases and 3 bases, with 9 bases remaining between them. Germline V gives CDR1 SEHNR, CDR2 FQNEAQ (reference sequence). This CDR3 contains 15 residues. The starting material was unstimulated CD8+ T cells sorted from spleen or lymph node cells, obtained before intestinal transplant. This TCR was recovered from a human donor who received an intestinal transplant. The genes are TRBV7-9 and TRBJ2-1; TRBD2 might be the D (5 bases). In nucleotides, the CDR3 is TGTGCCAGCAGCTTAGCACAGCGGATCTACAATGAGCAGTTCTTC. Translating it yields CASSLAQRIYNEQFF.